The T cell receptor (beta chain) under discussion was sequenced for a study of blood T cell repertoires in COVID-19. Across the study: The origin of the acute and convalescent COVID-19 samples was the United States, Italy and Spain. PBMCs, B-cell-depleted T cells, or T cells were the source of the cDNA or gDNA that made up the material.

Authors' methods: Reference gene primer amplification gave estimated nucleated cell counts. The repertoire was sequenced with immunoSEQ multiplex PCR; TCRdb's copy has only in-frame clones and lacks some. For V, J and clone size, that table is used; D and trimming come from the DNA. The sample consists of over 200,000 clones, about 83% of them appearing once. This CDR3 comprises 13 residues. The V gene's germline CDR1 is SSHAT and CDR2 FNYEAQ (reference sequence). Worth noting for this clone: The junction shows a germline mismatch at one end, possibly a read error.

J is TRBJ2-5 and V is TRBV7-7; 7 bases are a match to TRBD1. The sequencing sample was made of peripheral blood. The receptor's source is a man older than 75 with acute or convalescent COVID-19. The CDR3 reads CASSRTGEETQYF. The CDR3 DNA sequence: TGTGCTAGCAGCCGGACAGGCGAAGAGACCCAGTACTTC.